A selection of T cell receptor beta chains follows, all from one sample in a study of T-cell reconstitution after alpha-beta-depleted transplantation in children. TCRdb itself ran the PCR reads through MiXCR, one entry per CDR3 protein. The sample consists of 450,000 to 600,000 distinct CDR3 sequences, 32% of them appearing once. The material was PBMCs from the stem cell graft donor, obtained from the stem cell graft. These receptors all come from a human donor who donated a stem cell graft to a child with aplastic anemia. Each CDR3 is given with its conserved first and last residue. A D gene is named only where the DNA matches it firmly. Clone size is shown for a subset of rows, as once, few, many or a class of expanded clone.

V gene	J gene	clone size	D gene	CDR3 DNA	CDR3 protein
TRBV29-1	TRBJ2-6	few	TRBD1	TGCAGCGTTACCGGACAGGGGAGCTCTGGGGCCAACGTCCTGACTTTC	CSVTGQGSSGANVLTF
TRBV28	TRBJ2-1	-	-	TGTGCCAGCAGTTTAACTAGACCCCCCAATGAGCAGTTCTTC	CASSLTRPPNEQFF
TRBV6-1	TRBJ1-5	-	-	TGTGCCAGCAGTGATGGAGGTGTGTTCTTGCAGCCCCAGCATTTT	CASSDGGVFLQPQHF
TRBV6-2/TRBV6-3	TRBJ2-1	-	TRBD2	TGTGCCAGCAGTTACCCCAGCGGGAGGCGATACAATGAGCAGTTCTTC	CASSYPSGRRYNEQFF
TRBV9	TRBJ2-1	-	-	TGTGCCAGCAGCGAAGGGCCCGAGTTAGGGTTTGAGCAGTTCTTC	CASSEGPELGFEQFF
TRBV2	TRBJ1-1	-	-	TGTGCCAGCAGCGCGCGGGGGTTGAACACTGAAGCTTTCTTT	CASSARGLNTEAFF
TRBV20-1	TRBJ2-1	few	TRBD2	TGCAGTGCTACCAGACTAGCGGTATACAATGAGCAGTTCTTC	CSATRLAVYNEQFF
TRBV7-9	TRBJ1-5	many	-	TGTGCCAGCAGCTTAGGGGATCAGCCCCAGCATTTT	CASSLGDQPQHF
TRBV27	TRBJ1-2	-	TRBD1	TGTGCCAGCAGACGGGACAGGGCTAACTATGGCTACACCTTC	CASRRDRANYGYTF
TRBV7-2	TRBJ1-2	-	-	TGTGCCAGCAGCTTAGACAGGGAGTTGGTCTATGGCTACACCTTC	CASSLDRELVYGYTF
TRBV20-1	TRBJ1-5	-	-	TGCAGTGCTAGAGGGGGCTCGGAGCATCAGCCCCAGCATTTT	CSARGGSEHQPQHF
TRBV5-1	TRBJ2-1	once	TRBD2	TGCGCCAGCAGCTTGGCCAGGACTAGCGTAAGCTCCTACAATGAGCAGTTCTTC	CASSLARTSVSSYNEQFF